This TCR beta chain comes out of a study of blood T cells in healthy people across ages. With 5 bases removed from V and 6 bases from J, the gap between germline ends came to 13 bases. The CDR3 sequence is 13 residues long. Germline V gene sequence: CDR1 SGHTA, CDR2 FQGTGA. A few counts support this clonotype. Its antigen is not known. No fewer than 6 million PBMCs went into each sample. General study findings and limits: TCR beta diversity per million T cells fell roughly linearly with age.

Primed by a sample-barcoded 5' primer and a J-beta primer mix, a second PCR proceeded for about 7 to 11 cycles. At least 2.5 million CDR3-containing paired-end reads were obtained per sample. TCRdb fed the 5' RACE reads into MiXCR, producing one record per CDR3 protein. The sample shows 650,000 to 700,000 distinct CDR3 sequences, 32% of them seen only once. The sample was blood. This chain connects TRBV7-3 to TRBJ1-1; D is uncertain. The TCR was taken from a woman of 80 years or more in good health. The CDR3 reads CASSPSSLSEAFF. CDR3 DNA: TGTGCCAGCAGCCCATCCAGCTTGTCTGAAGCTTTCTTT. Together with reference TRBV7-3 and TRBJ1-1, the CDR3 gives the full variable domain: GAGVSQTPSNKVTEKGKYVELRCDPISGHTALYWYRQSLGQGPEFLIYFQGTGAADDSGLPNDRFFAVRPEGSVSTLKIQRTERGDSAVYLCASSPSSLSEAFFGQGTRLTVV.